The 31 T cell receptor beta chains reported below all come from one sample, sequenced in a study of blood T cell repertoires in COVID-19. Assay: immunoSEQ multiplex PCR; the TCRdb copy retains only in-frame clones and omits some. The sample lists 75,000 to 85,000 clones; about 88% were seen once. Sequenced sample: peripheral blood. These receptor sequences come from a human donor in a cohort sampled during active COVID-19.

This chain links TRBV19 with TRBJ2-7; D remains ambiguous. CDR1 is LNHDA, CDR2 SQIVND, per germline (reference sequence). The V end was cut by 6 bases, the J end by 0 bases, with 15 bases between. The CDR3 is 15 residues long. The chain's CDR3 is CASSLSIRSSYEQYF. DNA of the CDR3: TGTGCCAGTAGCCTCTCTATAAGGAGCTCCTACGAGCAGTACTTC.

This clone is a singleton in its sample. The chain links TRBV6-2 or TRBV6-3 to TRBJ2-7; possibly TRBD1 for D (6 bases). The CDR3 runs to 16 residues. Germline-derived CDR1 and CDR2 are MNHEY and SVGEGT. V was cut by 5 bases and J by 5 bases, with 22 bases left in between. DNA of the CDR3: TGTGCCAGCAGTATAGACAGGTCGCCTGGTACTCACGAGCAGTACTTC. Protein sequence: CASSIDRSPGTHEQYF.

J is TRBJ2-2 and V is TRBV7-2; 9 bases line up with TRBD1. The CDR3 is made up of 15 amino acids. With 4 bases clipped from V and 3 bases from J, the junction kept 3 bases outside the gene matches. Germline V lookup: CDR1 SGHTA, CDR2 FQGNSA. CDR3 DNA: TGTGCCAGCAGCTCTTGGACAGGGGACACCGGGGAGCTGTTTTTT. Translation: CASSSWTGDTGELFF.

Here the CDR3 reads CASSLLGLAGEDTQYF. The CDR3 bases are TGCGCCAGCAGCCTTCTGGGACTAGCGGGAGAAGATACGCAGTATTTT. The V call is TRBV5-1, the J call TRBJ2-3, with TRBD2 identical over 14 bases. CDR1 is SGHRS, CDR2 YFSETQ, per germline. CDR3 length: 16 residues. V was pared by 4 bases and J by 5 bases, with 6 bases of the junction left unmatched.

The CDR3 spells CASSSNGQTLAGGPKNEQFF. For the CDR3, the DNA is TGTGCCAGCAGCTCCAACGGACAGACTCTAGCGGGAGGGCCTAAGAATGAGCAGTTCTTC. This chain uses TRBV7-8 with TRBJ2-1; the match to TRBD2 covers 12 bases. The CDR3 length is 20 residues. With 4 bases clipped from V and 7 bases from J, the junction kept 20 bases outside the gene matches. Germline assignment: CDR1 SGHVS and CDR2 FQNEAQ.

The sample holds a few counts of this clone. This chain links TRBV3-1 (or the pseudogene TRBV3-2) with TRBJ2-3, with D tentatively TRBD1 (5 bases). The germline V gene has CDR1 LGHDT and CDR2 YNNKEL (reference sequence). Trimming pared 1 base from V and 4 bases from J, leaving 15 bases between. This CDR3 comprises 16 residues. The CDR3 here is CASSQVLHEGADTQYF. CDR3 in DNA: TGTGCCAGCAGCCAAGTGCTACACGAAGGGGCAGATACGCAGTATTTT.

Note on this clone: Other DNA sequences of this sample code for an identical CDR3. The chain combines TRBV18 with TRBJ2-5; D is possibly TRBD2 (6 bases). The ends were cut back, 3 bases at V and 3 bases at J, with 8 bases in the middle. CDR1 and CDR2 from the germline V gene are KGHSH and LQKENI. This CDR3 spans 13 amino acids. The CDR3 spells CASSPRREETQYF. The CDR3 nucleotides are TGTGCCAGCTCACCGAGGAGGGAAGAGACCCAGTACTTC.

The V call is TRBV19, the J call TRBJ2-3, with 8 bases fitting TRBD2. There are 14 residues in the CDR3. V gave up 6 bases and J gave up 6 bases; unmatched junction bases: 8. The germline CDR1 and CDR2 sequences are LNHDA and SQIVND (reference sequence). Written as DNA, the CDR3 is TGTGCCAGTAGGAAAGCGGGAGAGTCGGATACGCAGTATTTT. It yields the protein CASRKAGESDTQYF. The full variable domain, rest sourced from reference TRBV19 and TRBJ2-3, is DGGITQSPKYLFRKEGQNVTLSCEQNLNHDAMYWYRQDPGQGLRLIYYSQIVNDFQKGDIAEGYSVSREKKESFPLTVTSAQKNPTAFYLCASRKAGESDTQYFGPGTRLTVL.

This rearrangement joins TRBV2 to TRBJ2-2; D unresolved. The CDR3 consists of 13 residues. Trimming shortened V by 4 bases and J by 6 bases, and 9 bases separated the two germline ends. Germline V gene sequence: CDR1 SNHLY, CDR2 FYNNEI. The CDR3 nucleotides are TGTGCCAGCAGTGTCACAGTTCCCGGGGAGCTGTTTTTT. It codes for CASSVTVPGELFF.

The rearrangement joins TRBV5-1 to TRBJ1-5, with 9 bases lining up with TRBD1. The CDR3 contains 17 residues. With 4 bases clipped from V and 5 bases from J, the junction kept 13 bases outside the gene matches. Per the germline V gene, CDR1 is SGHRS and CDR2 is YFSETQ. For the CDR3, the DNA is TGCGCCAGCAGCCCTGGGACAGGGAGGACTTACGATCAGCCCCAGCATTTT. This translates into CASSPGTGRTYDQPQHF.

V and J are TRBV19 and TRBJ2-2; tentative D call: TRBD1 (5 bases). The V gene lost 6 bases and the J gene lost 3 bases, with 11 bases spanning the gap. CDR3 length: 14 residues. Germline values: CDR1 LNHDA, CDR2 SQIVND (reference sequence). DNA for the CDR3: TGTGCCAGTAGCGGCAGGGTTGACACCGGGGAGCTGTTTTTT. Its translation is CASSGRVDTGELFF.

The CDR3 reads CASYTGGDYGYTF. In DNA, the CDR3 is TGTGCCAGTTATACAGGGGGCGACTATGGCTACACCTTC. The chain has TRBV28 and TRBJ1-2; 9 bases are a match to TRBD1. This CDR3 is 13 amino acids long. After removal of 9 bases from V and 3 bases from J, the junction contained 5 bases not matched to a gene. Germline V gene sequence: CDR1 MDHEN, CDR2 SYDVKM.

The chain has TRBV14 and TRBJ2-1; tentative D call: TRBD2 (6 bases). Trimming took off 2 bases at V and 10 bases at J, with 9 bases between the two ends. Germline CDR1 reads SGHDN; CDR2 reads FVKESK. This CDR3 is built from 12 residues. The CDR3: CASSQPGLEQFF. CDR3 nucleotide sequence: TGTGCCAGCAGCCAACCCGGACTAGAGCAGTTCTTC.

This chain connects TRBV3-1 (or the pseudogene TRBV3-2) to TRBJ2-1; 7 positions agree with TRBD2. The V gene end was trimmed by 4 bases and the J gene end by 5 bases; junction bases not matched to a gene: 8. This CDR3 comprises 15 residues. Germline CDR1 reads LGHDT; CDR2 reads YNNKEL (reference sequence). CDR3 sequence (DNA): TGTGCCAGCAGCCCCTCGACTAGCAGGAACAATGAGCAGTTCTTC. Its translation: CASSPSTSRNNEQFF.

The rearrangement links TRBV2 to TRBJ1-1; D is uncertain. The length of the CDR3 is 16 residues. CDR1 and CDR2 (germline): SNHLY, FYNNEI. Trimming removed 3 bases from V and 1 base from J, with 15 bases in between. The CDR3: CASSDGLGRPNTEAFF. The CDR3 bases are TGTGCCAGCAGTGATGGTTTGGGCCGGCCGAACACTGAAGCTTTCTTT.

The chain has TRBV5-1 and TRBJ2-5; 9 nucleotides line up with TRBD2. The germline gives CDR1 SGHRS, CDR2 YFSETQ. The CDR3 contains 15 residues. With V trimmed by 0 bases and J by 3 bases, 3 bases remained unmatched. CDR3 residues: CASSLGGGGEETQYF. As DNA, the CDR3 is TGCGCCAGCAGCTTGGGCGGGGGGGGCGAAGAGACCCAGTACTTC.

The chain combines TRBV6-5 with TRBJ2-7, with D perhaps matching TRBD1 (6 bases). The germline V and J ends were trimmed by 5 bases and 6 bases, with 17 bases remaining between them. The CDR3 covers 14 residues. Germline V lookup: CDR1 MNHEY, CDR2 SVGAGI. CDR3 sequence: CASSPQTGLVEQYF. The CDR3 bases are TGTGCCAGCAGTCCCCAGACAGGTCTGGTCGAGCAGTACTTC.

The chain couples TRBV19 to TRBJ1-3; a possible D gene is TRBD1 (6 bases). V lost 7 bases, J lost 5 bases, and 15 bases lay in between. From germline, CDR1 is LNHDA and CDR2 SQIVND (reference sequence). The CDR3 runs 14 residues. The CDR3 DNA sequence: TGTGCCAGTATGGACAGCTTCTTCAGAAACACCATATATTTT. This encodes CASMDSFFRNTIYF. Using reference TRBV19 and TRBJ1-3 for the parts outside the CDR3, the full variable domain is DGGITQSPKYLFRKEGQNVTLSCEQNLNHDAMYWYRQDPGQGLRLIYYSQIVNDFQKGDIAEGYSVSREKKESFPLTVTSAQKNPTAFYLCASMDSFFRNTIYFGEGSWLTVV.

This chain uses TRBV27 with TRBJ1-1, with 9 bases lining up with TRBD1. CDR3 size: 16 residues. Germline loops: CDR1 MNHEY, CDR2 SMNVEV (reference sequence). V shed 4 bases and J 4 bases; nucleotides not matched to a gene: 10. In nucleotides, the CDR3 is TGTGCCAGCAGTTCCCCCACCGGGACAGGGATCACTGAAGCTTTCTTT. It specifies CASSSPTGTGITEAFF.

The DNA of the CDR3 is TGTGCCAGCAGTCGTAGCGGGATAGGCTCCTACGAGCAGTACTTC. It codes for CASSRSGIGSYEQYF. The chain uses TRBV28 and TRBJ2-7; 8 nucleotides align to TRBD2. The length of the CDR3 is 15 residues. J lost 0 bases, V lost 5 bases, and 6 bases had no gene match. Germline V gives CDR1 MDHEN, CDR2 SYDVKM.

The chain links TRBV6-5 to TRBJ2-7; D possibly corresponds to TRBD1 (5 bases). The CDR3 runs to 13 residues. Trimming took off 5 bases at V and 3 bases at J, with 11 bases between the two ends. Germline assignment: CDR1 MNHEY and CDR2 SVGAGI. In nucleotides, the CDR3 is TGTGCCAGCAGTCTCACAGGTTACTACGAGCAGTACTTC. Its translation: CASSLTGYYEQYF.

V is TRBV7-9 and J is TRBJ2-5; a weak D match, TRBD2 (6 bases). The CDR3 consists of 15 residues. V lost 5 bases and J lost 4, with 17 bases in between. CDR1 is SEHNR, CDR2 FQNEAQ, per germline (reference sequence). CDR3 amino acids: CASSPSPSVGETQYF. As DNA, the CDR3 is TGTGCCAGCAGCCCAAGTCCTAGCGTTGGAGAGACCCAGTACTTC.

CDR3 bases: TGTGCCAGCAGTGATACGACAGGGCAAGAGACCCAGTACTTC. This encodes CASSDTTGQETQYF. The chain joins TRBV2 to TRBJ2-5, with 7 positions matching TRBD1. The germline V gene has CDR1 SNHLY and CDR2 FYNNEI. The CDR3 is 14 amino acids. V shed 3 bases, J shed 2 bases, and the junction held 3 bases outside the gene matches. Together with reference TRBV2 and TRBJ2-5, the CDR3 gives the full variable domain: EPEVTQTPSHQVTQMGQEVILRCVPISNHLYFYWYRQILGQKVEFLVSFYNNEISEKSEIFDDQFSVERPDGSNFTLKIRSTKLEDSAMYFCASSDTTGQETQYFGPGTRLLVL.

V usage is TRBV12-3 or TRBV12-4 and J usage is TRBJ2-3; a possible D gene is TRBD1 (7 bases). V lost 5 bases and J 5 bases, leaving 11 bases between the germline ends. The CDR3 is made up of 13 amino acids. The CDR3 DNA follows: TGTGCCAGCAGTCGCCAGGGGGGAGATACGCAGTATTTT. It is translated as CASSRQGGDTQYF.

The J gene is TRBJ2-7, the V gene TRBV21-1; whether TRBD1, the table's D call, matches the DNA was not checked. TRBV21-1 counts as a pseudogene. The CDR3 totals 16 residues. CDR3 region: CASSNNRRDRAYEQYF. In nucleotides, the CDR3 is TGTGCCAGCAGCAACAACCGTAGAGACAGGGCCTACGAGCAGTACTTC.

The chain combines TRBV6-2 or TRBV6-3 with TRBJ2-7; D is uncertain. This CDR3 has 14 residues. Trimming stripped 6 bases from V and 6 bases from J, with 18 bases between. Per germline, CDR1 MNHEY and CDR2 SVGEGT. The CDR3 DNA reads as TGTGCCAGCAGCGCGCCCCTGTCCCGCCGCGAGCAGTACTTC. Its protein is CASSAPLSRREQYF.

This clone has more than one count but fewer than ten. CDR3 sequence: CATSRSSASGMVNEQFF. In DNA form, the CDR3 reads TGTGCCACCAGCAGATCCTCGGCTAGCGGGATGGTTAATGAGCAGTTCTTC. The chain uses TRBV15 and TRBJ2-1; the match to TRBD2 covers 9 bases. Per germline, CDR1 LNHNV and CDR2 YYDKDF (reference sequence). CDR3 length equals 17 residues. V was pared by 2 bases and J by 7 bases, with 12 bases of the junction left unmatched.

The rearrangement links TRBV28 to TRBJ2-2, with D possibly matching TRBD2 (7 bases). CDR3 length: 17 residues. Germline V lookup: CDR1 MDHEN, CDR2 SYDVKM. The V gene lost 6 bases and the J gene lost 5 bases, with 22 bases spanning the gap. The CDR3 loop reads CASRTPGGEVRTGELFF. CDR3 in DNA: TGTGCCAGCAGAACTCCGGGGGGCGAAGTTCGTACCGGGGAGCTGTTTTTT.

The chain links TRBV14 to TRBJ1-1; the D gene is possibly TRBD1 (5 bases). The ends were cut back, 4 bases at V and 4 bases at J, with 10 bases in the middle. This CDR3 is built from 13 residues. CDR1 SGHDN and CDR2 FVKESK come from the germline V gene. CDR3 DNA sequence: TGTGCCAGCAGCCCGGGGGGGGGCACTGAAGCTTTCTTT. Its translation: CASSPGGGTEAFF.

This clone was recorded only once. The chain combines TRBV10-3 with TRBJ2-5; 11 nucleotides agree with TRBD1. V lost 6 bases to trimming and J lost 4 bases; unmatched junction nucleotides: 10. This CDR3 has 16 residues. Germline values: CDR1 ENHRY, CDR2 SYGVKD. The CDR3 nucleotides read TGTGCCATCAGCGGGGCAGCAGGACAGGGGGCAGAGACCCAGTACTTC. It yields the protein CAISGAAGQGAETQYF.

The genes are TRBV5-5 and TRBJ2-3; D is uncertain. The V end was cut by 1 base, the J end by 0 bases, with 9 bases between. CDR3 size: 15 residues. From germline, CDR1 is SGHKS and CDR2 YYEKEE (reference sequence). CDR3 amino acids: CASSLMSTSTDTQYF. The DNA of the CDR3 is TGTGCCAGCAGCTTGATGTCGACAAGCACAGATACGCAGTATTTT.